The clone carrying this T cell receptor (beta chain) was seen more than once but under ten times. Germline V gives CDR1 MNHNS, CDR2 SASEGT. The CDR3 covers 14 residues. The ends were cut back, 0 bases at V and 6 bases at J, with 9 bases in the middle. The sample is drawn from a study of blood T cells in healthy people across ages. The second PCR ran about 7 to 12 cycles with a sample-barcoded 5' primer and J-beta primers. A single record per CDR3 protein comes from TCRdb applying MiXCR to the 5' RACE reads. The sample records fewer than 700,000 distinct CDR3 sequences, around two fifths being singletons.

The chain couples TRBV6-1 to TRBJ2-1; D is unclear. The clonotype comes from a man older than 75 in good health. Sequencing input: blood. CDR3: CASSEAGVGNEQFF. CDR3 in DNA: TGTGCCAGCAGTGAAGCGGGCGTGGGCAATGAGCAGTTCTTC.